The 12 T cell receptor beta chains given below trace back to one sample, sequenced in a study of blood T cell repertoires in COVID-19. Clones were read by immunoSEQ multiplex PCR, and TCRdb kept only the in-frame ones, dropping some. The top ten hold 3% to 4% of the sample, which has 80,000 to 95,000 clones, around 90% seen once. The sequencing input was peripheral blood. The receptors come from a woman aged 70-85 years with acute or convalescent COVID-19.

For the CDR3, the DNA is TGTGCCAGCAGCCAAAAGGGGAGGTATTTGGGCTACACCTTC. Protein: CASSQKGRYLGYTF. The V and J genes are TRBV4-2 and TRBJ1-2; a weak D match, TRBD1 (5 bases). This CDR3 spans 14 amino acids. Between the trimmed V and J ends, which lost 2 bases and 8 bases, there was a span of 15 bases. CDR1 and CDR2 from the germline V gene are LGHNA and YNFKEQ.

This chain links TRBV28 with TRBJ1-1; D ambiguous. Trimming took off 6 bases at V and 9 bases at J, with 20 bases between the two ends. In germline, CDR1 is MDHEN, CDR2 SYDVKM. The CDR3 length is 14 residues. The CDR3 loop is CASSLTGVAGKAFF. The CDR3 coding sequence is TGTGCCAGCAGCCTCACCGGGGTGGCGGGAAAAGCTTTCTTT.

The V call is TRBV6-5, the J call TRBJ2-1, with 7 nucleotides matching TRBD2. Germline CDR1 is MNHEY and CDR2 is SVGAGI. V gave up 6 bases and J gave up 2 bases; unmatched junction bases: 7. This CDR3 comprises 15 residues. In DNA form, the CDR3 reads TGTGCCAGCAGATCGGCGGGGGTAACCTACAATGAGCAGTTCTTC. As protein: CASRSAGVTYNEQFF.

This clone was recorded once. The chain carries TRBV5-1 and TRBJ1-6; D is possibly TRBD1 (5 bases). The CDR3 extends over 19 amino acids. V lost 2 bases, J lost 0 bases, and 18 bases lay in between. The germline CDR1 and CDR2 sequences are SGHRS and YFSETQ. The CDR3 is CASSLDRQQPSSYNSPLHF. In DNA, the CDR3 is TGCGCCAGCAGCTTAGATCGACAGCAGCCAAGCTCCTATAATTCACCCCTCCACTTT.

The J gene is TRBJ1-1, the V gene TRBV2; perhaps TRBD1 as D (5 bases). V was shortened by 11 bases and J by 0 bases, with 13 bases between the two germline ends. In germline, CDR1 is SNHLY, CDR2 FYNNEI. The CDR3 is 13 amino acids. As DNA, the CDR3 is TGTGCCGGAAGGACAATGATGAACACTGAAGCTTTCTTT. Encoded protein: CAGRTMMNTEAFF.

This clone was observed a single time. This chain connects TRBV28 to TRBJ1-5, with unresolved D. Trimming took off 7 bases at V and 0 bases at J, with 16 bases between the two ends. The CDR3 spans 16 residues. The V gene's germline CDR1 is MDHEN and CDR2 SYDVKM. In nucleotides, the CDR3 is TGTGCCAGCAACCCCCCAGGCGGGCTTAGCAATCAGCCCCAGCATTTT. Amino acids: CASNPPGGLSNQPQHF.

The chain employs TRBV5-5 and TRBJ1-2; perhaps TRBD1 as D (5 bases). CDR3 length: 15 residues. Trimming removed 4 bases from V and 0 bases from J, with 13 bases in between. Per germline, CDR1 SGHKS and CDR2 YYEKEE (reference sequence). The CDR3 nucleotides read TGTGCCAGCAGCCGACGGAGGGGAACTAACTATGGCTACACCTTC. Its protein product is CASSRRRGTNYGYTF.

V gene TRBV27 combines with J gene TRBJ2-3; 11 positions match TRBD2. The CDR3 loop spans 16 amino acids. Per germline, CDR1 MNHEY and CDR2 SMNVEV (reference sequence). V lost 5 bases to trimming and J lost 0 bases; unmatched junction nucleotides: 4. This chain's CDR3 is CASSTRLAGSTDTQYF. The CDR3 region has the DNA TGTGCCAGCAGTACTCGACTAGCGGGGAGCACAGATACGCAGTATTTT.

There are a few counts of this clone. The rearrangement links TRBV3-1 (or the pseudogene TRBV3-2) to TRBJ1-1; D unresolved. V gave up 0 bases and J gave up 6 bases, with 14 bases separating them. CDR1 LGHDT and CDR2 YNNKEL come from the germline V gene (reference sequence). The CDR3 runs 15 residues. The CDR3: CASSQEVEGRAEAFF. The CDR3 DNA reads TGTGCCAGCAGCCAAGAGGTAGAGGGAAGAGCTGAAGCTTTCTTT.

The chain recombines TRBV5-1 with TRBJ2-5; tentative D call: TRBD2 (6 bases). The CDR3 totals 14 residues. CDR1 is SGHRS, CDR2 YFSETQ, per germline. The germline V and J ends were trimmed by 4 bases and 2 bases, with 12 bases remaining between them. CDR3 DNA sequence: TGCGCCAGCAGCGGCGGGGCGTTACAAGAGACCCAGTACTTC. Amino acids: CASSGGALQETQYF.

The chain uses TRBV10-3 and TRBJ2-1, with 9 bases identical to TRBD2. The CDR3 has 12 residues. J gave up 11 bases and V 3 bases, and 2 bases lay outside the gene matches. From germline, CDR1 is ENHRY and CDR2 SYGVKD. CDR3 region: CAISDGLAKQFF. The CDR3 DNA follows: TGTGCCATCAGTGATGGACTAGCGAAGCAGTTCTTC.

This chain joins TRBV14 and TRBJ2-2; D unclear. Germline V gene sequence: CDR1 SGHDN, CDR2 FVKESK. V shed 4 bases and J shed 5 bases, with 14 bases lying between them. This CDR3 is built from 15 residues. The CDR3 DNA sequence: TGTGCCAGCAGCCTAATGGCCGAATTAACCGGGGAGCTGTTTTTT. Residues: CASSLMAELTGELFF.